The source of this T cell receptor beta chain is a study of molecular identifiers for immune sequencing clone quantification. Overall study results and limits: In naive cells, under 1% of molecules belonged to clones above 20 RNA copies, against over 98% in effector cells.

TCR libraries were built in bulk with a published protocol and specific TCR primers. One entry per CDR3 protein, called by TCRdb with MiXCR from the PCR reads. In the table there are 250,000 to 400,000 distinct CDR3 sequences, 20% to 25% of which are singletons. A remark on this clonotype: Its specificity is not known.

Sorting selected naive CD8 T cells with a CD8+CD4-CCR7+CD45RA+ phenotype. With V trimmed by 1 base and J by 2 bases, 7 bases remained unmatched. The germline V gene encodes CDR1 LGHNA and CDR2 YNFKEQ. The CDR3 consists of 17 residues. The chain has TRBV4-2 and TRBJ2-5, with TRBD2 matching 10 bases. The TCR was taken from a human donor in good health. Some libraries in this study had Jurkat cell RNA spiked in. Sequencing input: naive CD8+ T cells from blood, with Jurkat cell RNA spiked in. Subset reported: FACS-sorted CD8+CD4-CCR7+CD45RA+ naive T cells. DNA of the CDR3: TGTGCCAGCAGCCAAGGGGTGACTAGCGGGCCTCAAGAGACCCAGTACTTC. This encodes CASSQGVTSGPQETQYF.